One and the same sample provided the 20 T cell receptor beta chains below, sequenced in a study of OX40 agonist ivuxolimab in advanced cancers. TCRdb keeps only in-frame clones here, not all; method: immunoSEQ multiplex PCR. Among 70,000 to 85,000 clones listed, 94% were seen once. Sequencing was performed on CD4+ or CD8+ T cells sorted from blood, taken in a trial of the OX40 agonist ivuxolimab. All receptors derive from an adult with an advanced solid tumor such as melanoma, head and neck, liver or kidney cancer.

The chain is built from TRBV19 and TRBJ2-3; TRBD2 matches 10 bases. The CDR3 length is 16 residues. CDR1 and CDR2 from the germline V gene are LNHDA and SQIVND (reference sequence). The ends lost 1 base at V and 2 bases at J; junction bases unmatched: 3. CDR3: CASSIVLAGATDTQYF. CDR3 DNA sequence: TGTGCCAGTAGTATAGTTCTAGCGGGAGCCACAGATACGCAGTATTTT.

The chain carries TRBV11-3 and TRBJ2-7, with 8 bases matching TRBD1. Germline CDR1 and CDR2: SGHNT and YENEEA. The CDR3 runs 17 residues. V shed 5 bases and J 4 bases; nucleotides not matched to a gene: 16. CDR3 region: CASSPLMGYDRGYEQYF. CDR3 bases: TGTGCCAGCAGCCCTCTAATGGGGTATGACAGGGGATACGAGCAGTACTTC.

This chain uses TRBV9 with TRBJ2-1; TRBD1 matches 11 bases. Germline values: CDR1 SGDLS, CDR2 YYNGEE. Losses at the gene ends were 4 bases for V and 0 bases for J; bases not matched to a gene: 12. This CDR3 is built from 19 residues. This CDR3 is CASSHFQGTGGNSYNEQFF. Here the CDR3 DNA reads TGTGCCAGCAGCCACTTTCAGGGGACAGGGGGAAACTCCTACAATGAGCAGTTCTTC.

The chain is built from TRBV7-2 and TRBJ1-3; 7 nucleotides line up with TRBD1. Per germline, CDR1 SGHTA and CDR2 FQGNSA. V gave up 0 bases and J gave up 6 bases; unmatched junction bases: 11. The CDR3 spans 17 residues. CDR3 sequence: CASSLADREARPNTIYF. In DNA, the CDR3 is TGTGCCAGCAGCTTAGCCGACAGGGAGGCTCGTCCAAACACCATATATTTT.

The CDR3 coding sequence is TGTGCCAGCAGCTTTCAGGGGCACAATGGCTACACCTTC. Translating it yields CASSFQGHNGYTF. This sequence joins TRBV5-4 and TRBJ1-2, with D tentatively TRBD1 (6 bases). The CDR3 has 13 amino acids. Looked up from germline, CDR1 is SGHNT and CDR2 is YYREEE (reference sequence). V was clipped by 2 bases and J by 6 bases, with 11 bases between them.

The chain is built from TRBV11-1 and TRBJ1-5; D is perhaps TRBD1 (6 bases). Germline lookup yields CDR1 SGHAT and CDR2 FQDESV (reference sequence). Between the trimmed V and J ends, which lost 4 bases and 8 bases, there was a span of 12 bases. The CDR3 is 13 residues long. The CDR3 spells CASSYSQGEPQHF. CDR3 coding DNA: TGTGCCAGCAGCTATTCACAGGGCGAGCCCCAGCATTTT.

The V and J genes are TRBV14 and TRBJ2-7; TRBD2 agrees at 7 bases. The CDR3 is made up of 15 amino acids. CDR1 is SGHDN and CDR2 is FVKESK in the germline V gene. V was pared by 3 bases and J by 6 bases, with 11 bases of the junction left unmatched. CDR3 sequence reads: CASSHGLVGSLEQYF. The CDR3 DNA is TGTGCCAGCAGCCATGGACTAGTCGGGTCGCTCGAGCAGTACTTC.

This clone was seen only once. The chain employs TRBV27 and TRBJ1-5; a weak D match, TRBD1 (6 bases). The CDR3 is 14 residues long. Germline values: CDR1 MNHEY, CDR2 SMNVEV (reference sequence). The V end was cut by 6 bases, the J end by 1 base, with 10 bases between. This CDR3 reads CASRTGASNQPQHF. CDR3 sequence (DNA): TGTGCCAGCAGGACAGGAGCAAGCAATCAGCCCCAGCATTTT.

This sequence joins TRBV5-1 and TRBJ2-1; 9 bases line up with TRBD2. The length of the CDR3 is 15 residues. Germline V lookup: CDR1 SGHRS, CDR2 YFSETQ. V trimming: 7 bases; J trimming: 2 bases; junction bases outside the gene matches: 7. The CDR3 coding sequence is TGCGCCAGCTCCAATAGCGGGAGTACCTACAATGAGCAGTTCTTC. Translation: CASSNSGSTYNEQFF.

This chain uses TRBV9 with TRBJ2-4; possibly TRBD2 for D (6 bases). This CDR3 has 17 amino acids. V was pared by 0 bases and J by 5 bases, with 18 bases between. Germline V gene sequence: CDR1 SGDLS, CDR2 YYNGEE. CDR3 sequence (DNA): TGTGCCAGCAGCGTAGAGGCTAGGGGATGGGGGGAAAACATTCAGTACTTC. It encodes CASSVEARGWGENIQYF.

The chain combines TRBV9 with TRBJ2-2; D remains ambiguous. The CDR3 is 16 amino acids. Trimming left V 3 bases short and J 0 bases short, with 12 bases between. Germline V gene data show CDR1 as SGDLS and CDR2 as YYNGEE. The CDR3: CASSEAGDSNTGELFF. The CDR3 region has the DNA TGTGCCAGCAGCGAAGCCGGCGACTCGAACACCGGGGAGCTGTTTTTT.

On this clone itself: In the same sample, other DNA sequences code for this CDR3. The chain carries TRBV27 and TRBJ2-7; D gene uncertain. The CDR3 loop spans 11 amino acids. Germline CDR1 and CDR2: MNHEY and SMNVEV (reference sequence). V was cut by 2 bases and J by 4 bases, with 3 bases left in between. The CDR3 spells CASSLGYEQYF. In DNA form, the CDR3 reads TGTGCCAGCAGTTTAGGTTACGAGCAGTACTTC.

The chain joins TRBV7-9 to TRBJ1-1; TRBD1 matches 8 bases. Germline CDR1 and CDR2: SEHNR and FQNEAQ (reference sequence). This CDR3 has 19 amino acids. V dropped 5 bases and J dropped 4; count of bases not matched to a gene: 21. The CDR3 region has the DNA TGTGCCAGCAGCCCGAGGTTTGGGCAGGGGGCGGAATGGTTCACTGAAGCTTTCTTT. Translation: CASSPRFGQGAEWFTEAFF.

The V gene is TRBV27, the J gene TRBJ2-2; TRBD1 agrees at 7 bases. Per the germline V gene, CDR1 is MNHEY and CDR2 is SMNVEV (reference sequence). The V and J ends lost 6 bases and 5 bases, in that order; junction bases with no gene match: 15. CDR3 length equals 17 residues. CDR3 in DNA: TGTGCCAGCAGCATCGCTTGGGGGACAGATCAAACCGGGGAGCTGTTTTTT. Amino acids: CASSIAWGTDQTGELFF.

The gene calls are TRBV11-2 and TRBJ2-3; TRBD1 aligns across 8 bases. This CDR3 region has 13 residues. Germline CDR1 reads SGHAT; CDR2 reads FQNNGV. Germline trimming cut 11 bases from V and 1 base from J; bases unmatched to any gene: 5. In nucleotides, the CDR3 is TGTGCCTCGCAGGGGGCGGGCACAGATACGCAGTATTTT. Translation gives CASQGAGTDTQYF.

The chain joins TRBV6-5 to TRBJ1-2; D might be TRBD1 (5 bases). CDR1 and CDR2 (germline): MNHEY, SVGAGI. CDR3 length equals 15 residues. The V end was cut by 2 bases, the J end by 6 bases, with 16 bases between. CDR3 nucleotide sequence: TGTGCCAGCAGTTACAATCAGGGAGCCGAGGATGGCTACACCTTC. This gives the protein CASSYNQGAEDGYTF.

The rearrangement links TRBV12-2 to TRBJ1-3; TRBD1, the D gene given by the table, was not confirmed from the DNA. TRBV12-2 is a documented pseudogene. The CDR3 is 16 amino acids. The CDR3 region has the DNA TGTGCAAGTCGTTTTCCGGGACAGTTTAGTGGAAACACCATATATTTT. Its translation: CASRFPGQFSGNTIYF.

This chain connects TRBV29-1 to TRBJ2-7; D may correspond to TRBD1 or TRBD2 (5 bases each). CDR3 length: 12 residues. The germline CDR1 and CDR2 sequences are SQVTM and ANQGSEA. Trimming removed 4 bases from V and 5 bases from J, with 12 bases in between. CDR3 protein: CSVVYGDHEQYF. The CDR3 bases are TGCAGCGTTGTTTATGGGGACCACGAGCAGTACTTC.

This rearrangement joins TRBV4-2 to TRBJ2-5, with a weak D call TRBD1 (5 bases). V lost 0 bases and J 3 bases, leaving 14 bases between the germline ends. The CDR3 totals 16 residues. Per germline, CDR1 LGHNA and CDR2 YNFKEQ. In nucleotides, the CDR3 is TGTGCCAGCAGCCAAGAATGGGCAGGGCAGAAAGAGACCCAGTACTTC. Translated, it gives CASSQEWAGQKETQYF.

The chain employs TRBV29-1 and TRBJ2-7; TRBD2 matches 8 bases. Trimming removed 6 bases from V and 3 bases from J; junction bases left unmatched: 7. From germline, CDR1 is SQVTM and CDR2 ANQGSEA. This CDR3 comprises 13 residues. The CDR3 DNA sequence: TGCAGCGTCAGTAGCGGGACCCACTACGAGCAGTACTTC. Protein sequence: CSVSSGTHYEQYF.